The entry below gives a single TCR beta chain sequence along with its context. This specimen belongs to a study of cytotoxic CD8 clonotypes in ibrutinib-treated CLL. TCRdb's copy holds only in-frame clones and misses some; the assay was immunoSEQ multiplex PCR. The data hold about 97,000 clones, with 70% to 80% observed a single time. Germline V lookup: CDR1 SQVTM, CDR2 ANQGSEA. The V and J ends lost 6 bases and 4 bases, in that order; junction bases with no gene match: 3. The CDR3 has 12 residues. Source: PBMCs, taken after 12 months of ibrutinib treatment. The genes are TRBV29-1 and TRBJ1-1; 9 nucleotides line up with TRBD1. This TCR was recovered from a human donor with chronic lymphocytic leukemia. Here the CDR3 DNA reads TGCAGCGTCACAGGGGGCACCACTGAAGCTTTCTTT. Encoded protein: CSVTGGTTEAFF.